This TCR beta chain was recovered during a study of T cell responses to AZD1222 COVID-19 vaccine (dated by TCRdb to 2020 to 2022). In terms of the full investigation: TCR sequencing was performed for 230 to 250 trial participants, of whom about 200 were given two doses of AZD1222 and 26 were given two doses of MenACWY control vaccine. Enrollment into the trials was organized by age into subgroups of 18-55, 56-69 and 70-plus years, and those subgroups contained around 150, 28 and 57 TCR-sequenced participants, respectively. General conclusions and limits of the study: Conclusions about previously exposed vaccinees are limited because only six or seven AZD1222 recipients were SARS-CoV-2 seropositive at baseline. After two AZD1222 doses, both the breadth and the depth of spike-specific TCRs were significantly higher than at day 0 and than in MenACWY recipients. Because no day 14 peak-response samples were available, the repertoires could be characterized only after the peak T cell response. Vaccine-associated CD4 TCRs spanned the whole spike protein, with dominant responses in regions 160-218 and 743-854. In the small 56-69-year group, the increase in depth fell short of significance, most likely because of low power. Reportedly, almost half of the unique spike-specific TCRs recognized epitopes lying outside the regions that are mutated in the B.1.351 and B.1.1.7 variants. Participants were mostly white British, with more females than males. The authors suggested clonal diversity may have been underestimated.

The CDR3 regions of human TCRbeta chains were analyzed by immunosequencing. In the paper's pipeline: Repertoire TCRs were matched against a reference library of SARS-CoV-2-specific TCRs generated with the MIRA antigen-specificity platform. Breadth meant the fraction of unique TCRs that were SARS-CoV-2-associated, whereas depth meant the fraction of total T cells that were SARS-CoV-2-associated. Using the MIRA data, each spike-specific TCR was mapped to the spike region that the TCR reacts to and placed in a CD4 or CD8 class. Log10-transformed breadth and depth values were compared by one-way ANOVA with Sidak's multiple comparisons tests. TCRdb obtained this table from immuneACCESS and retained in-frame rearrangements with V and J assigned. These tables miss some clones; where compared with another copy, unresolved V genes account for less than half of the shortfall, and the remainder is unexplained. D and trimming were read from the DNA, whereas the V and J calls and clone size are those reported in that table. The sample table contains some 63,000 clones; only one count was recorded for 89% of them. The ten largest clonotypes hold roughly 6% of the sample.

Taken from the germline V gene, the CDR1 and CDR2 loops are SGHRS and YFSETQ. The cysteine opens and the phenylalanine closes a CDR3 of 14 amino acids. The sequence is cut down to CDR3 DNA, 42 bases in frame from base 1. V drops 3 bases and J drops 8 bases, leaving 14 bases in between. Interpreted using the paper, the time point label stands for: about 28 days (+/-7) after the second vaccine dose. AZD1222 recipients whose second dose came at about 4 weeks and those whose second dose came at about 12 weeks were combined into one group, since spike-specific TCR depth and breadth did not differ between the two schedules. Vaccinee samples were obtained from the UK trials COV001 and COV002, which included a single-blind randomized controlled phase 2/3 trial of AZD1222 (ChAdOx1 nCoV-19) in healthy adults. For TCRbeta chain sequencing, PBMC samples were collected from trial participants at day 0 and at day 28 after the second dose.

As for this clone: This receptor's antigen is unknown. There are no base qualities to consult, and no much larger clone falls within one base.

The sequence came from an adult who received the AZD1222 COVID-19 vaccine. The chain uses TRBV5-1 and TRBJ1-4; the D gene is perhaps TRBD1, on 5 matching bases. Sequencing was performed on peripheral blood, taken 28 days after the second AZD1222 dose. CDR3 reads: CASSSGLKTEKLFF. Read as DNA, the sequence is TGCGCCAGCAGCTCGGGACTGAAAACGGAAAAACTGTTTTTT.